The 14 T cell receptor beta chains below were found in one sample sequenced in a study of CD8 T cells in Susac syndrome. The RNA input was roughly 0.45 to 1 ug, and it was reverse transcribed with random hexamers. TCRdb redid the calling of the immunoSEQ multiplex PCR reads with MiXCR, one entry per CDR3 protein. This table holds 100,000 to 150,000 distinct CDR3 sequences, approximately 96% found once. Sequencing input: CD4+ T cells from PBMCs. The source of these receptors is a human donor in good health.

The V call is TRBV15, the J call TRBJ2-3; D unresolved. V was clipped by 1 base and J by 0 bases, with 2 bases between them. Germline V lookup: CDR1 LNHNV, CDR2 YYDKDF (reference sequence). The CDR3 runs 13 residues. This chain's CDR3 is CATSRVSTDTQYF. In DNA form, the CDR3 reads TGTGCCACCAGCAGAGTCAGCACAGATACGCAGTATTTT.

The chain couples TRBV11-2 to TRBJ1-2; D uncertain. V shed 1 base and J shed 4 bases, with 10 bases lying between them. CDR3 length: 14 amino acids. CDR1 SGHAT and CDR2 FQNNGV come from the germline V gene. The CDR3 coding sequence is TGTGCCAGCAGCTTAGCGGGATGGGGCTATGGCTACACCTTC. It codes for CASSLAGWGYGYTF.

DNA of the CDR3: TGCAGTGCTCGAAGGACCCTGAATGAGCAGTTCTTC. Encoded protein: CSARRTLNEQFF. The chain joins TRBV20-1 to TRBJ2-1; D call uncertain. Trimming stripped 5 bases from V and 7 bases from J, with 12 bases between. Looked up from germline, CDR1 is DFQATT and CDR2 is SNEGSKA (reference sequence). CDR3 length: 12 amino acids.

The V gene is TRBV5-6, the J gene TRBJ1-5; D call uncertain. The CDR3 runs 16 residues. The germline CDR1 and CDR2 sequences are SGHDT and YYEEEE. The ends were cut back, 1 base at V and 3 bases at J, with 14 bases in the middle. The CDR3 nucleotides read TGTGCCAGCAGCTTGTATTGGGTTGGGGACAATCAGCCCCAGCATTTT. The encoded protein is CASSLYWVGDNQPQHF. Drawing the rest from reference TRBV5-6 and TRBJ1-5, the complete variable domain is DAGVTQSPTHLIKTRGQQVTLRCSPKSGHDTVSWYQQALGQGPQFIFQYYEEEERQRGNFPDRFSGHQFPNYSSELNVNALLLGDSALYLCASSLYWVGDNQPQHFGDGTRLSIL.

V usage is TRBV7-9 and J usage is TRBJ2-1; possible D gene TRBD2, 6 bases. The V end was cut by 5 bases, the J end by 3 bases, with 14 bases between. Germline V lookup: CDR1 SEHNR, CDR2 FQNEAQ (reference sequence). The CDR3 consists of 15 residues. The DNA for the CDR3 is TGTGCCAGCAGCACGGGACTCACCAACTACAATGAGCAGTTCTTC. The encoded protein is CASSTGLTNYNEQFF. The complete variable domain, with remaining parts taken from reference TRBV7-9 and TRBJ2-1, reads DTGVSQNPRHKITKRGQNVTFRCDPISEHNRLYWYRQTLGQGPEFLTYFQNEAQLEKSRLLSDRFSAERPKGSFSTLEIQRTEQGDSAMYLCASSTGLTNYNEQFFGPGTRLTVL.

As DNA, the CDR3 is TGCGCCAGCAGCTTGGAAGTCAGGGGAAACTATGGCTACACCTTC. It translates to CASSLEVRGNYGYTF. V is TRBV5-1 and J is TRBJ1-2, with D perhaps matching TRBD1 (6 bases). Germline CDR1 and CDR2: SGHRS and YFSETQ. V gave up 0 bases and J gave up 2 bases, with 11 bases separating them. The CDR3 sequence is 15 residues long.

This clonotype appeared a single time. The chain joins TRBV24-1 to TRBJ1-1; D gene uncertain. The CDR3 totals 16 residues. V was shortened by 2 bases and J by 8 bases, with 20 bases between the two germline ends. From germline, CDR1 is KGHDR and CDR2 SFDVKD. Here the CDR3 reads CATSDSRRESQVEAFF. CDR3 coding DNA: TGTGCCACCAGTGATTCCAGGAGGGAATCGCAGGTAGAAGCTTTCTTT.

The chain has TRBV3-1 and TRBJ1-1; D not certain. Trimming removed 1 base at V and 5 bases at J, with 17 bases between. The CDR3 contains 16 residues. Germline V gives CDR1 LGHDT, CDR2 YNNKEL (reference sequence). This CDR3 is CASSQGTITRGTEAFF. CDR3 sequence (DNA): TGTGCCAGCAGCCAAGGGACCATAACTAGAGGTACTGAAGCTTTCTTT.

The chain uses TRBV7-2 and TRBJ2-7; TRBD1 or TRBD2 may be the D gene (5 bases each). The germline V and J ends were trimmed by 5 bases and 7 bases, with 21 bases remaining between them. The germline CDR1 and CDR2 sequences are SGHTA and FQGNSA. The CDR3 is 15 amino acids. The DNA for the CDR3 is TGTGCCAGCAGCCCACAGAGAGGGGATATGGGTGAGCAGTACTTC. Amino acid sequence: CASSPQRGDMGEQYF.

The gene calls are TRBV20-1 and TRBJ1-2; D not certain. CDR1 is DFQATT, CDR2 SNEGSKA, per germline (reference sequence). This CDR3 has 13 amino acids. With 0 bases removed from V and 1 base from J, the gap between germline ends came to 6 bases. The CDR3 region is CSARDAVNYGYTF. The CDR3 region has the DNA TGCAGTGCTAGAGATGCCGTTAACTATGGCTACACCTTC.

The CDR3 DNA reads TGTGCCAGCTCACGGGGGTGGGACTCCTCCTACGAGCAGTACTTC. Translation gives CASSRGWDSSYEQYF. The chain has TRBV18 and TRBJ2-7; weak D call: TRBD2 (6 bases). V lost 4 bases and J 0 bases, leaving 13 bases between the germline ends. Looked up from germline, CDR1 is KGHSH and CDR2 is LQKENI. The CDR3 extends over 15 amino acids.

For the CDR3, the DNA is TGTGCCAGCAGCCTAAGGGGGATTGAAAAACTGTTTTTT. Protein sequence: CASSLRGIEKLFF. The V call is TRBV3-1, the J call TRBJ1-4, with D perhaps TRBD1 (6 bases). Trimming took 4 bases from V and 7 from J, leaving 10 bases between them. Germline V lookup: CDR1 LGHDT, CDR2 YNNKEL (reference sequence). The CDR3 contains 13 residues.

The V gene is TRBV3-1, the J gene TRBJ2-7; 7 bases agree with TRBD2. Germline CDR1 LGHDT, CDR2 YNNKEL (reference sequence). The CDR3 covers 17 residues. With V trimmed by 4 bases and J by 0 bases, 12 bases remained unmatched. In DNA, the CDR3 is TGTGCCAGCAGCCTGGGGGAAAGGAGCGGGGTCTCCTACGAGCAGTACTTC. Translating it yields CASSLGERSGVSYEQYF.

As to this clonotype: One end of the junction fails to match germline, which may point to a read error. The V gene is TRBV5-1, the J gene TRBJ1-6; D call uncertain. CDR1 and CDR2 (germline): SGHRS, YFSETQ. CDR3 size: 15 residues. The CDR3 is CASSAGNSHNSPLHF. The CDR3, as DNA: TGCGCCAGCAGCGCTGGGAACTCCCATAATTCACCCCTCCACTTT.